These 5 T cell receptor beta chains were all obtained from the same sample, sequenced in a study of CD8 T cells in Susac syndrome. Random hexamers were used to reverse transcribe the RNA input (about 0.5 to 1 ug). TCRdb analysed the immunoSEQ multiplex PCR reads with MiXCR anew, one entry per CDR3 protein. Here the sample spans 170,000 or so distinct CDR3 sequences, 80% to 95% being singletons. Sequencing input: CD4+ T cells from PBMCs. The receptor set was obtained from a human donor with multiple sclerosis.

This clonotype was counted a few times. CDR3 in DNA: TGTGCCAGCAGTCGACAGGGGGGAGCGACTGAAGCTTTCTTT. This translates into CASSRQGGATEAFF. V and J are TRBV6-6 and TRBJ1-1; 9 nucleotides agree with TRBD1. The CDR3 has 14 residues. CDR1 and CDR2 (germline): MNHNY, SVGAGI (reference sequence). The V segment lost 5 bases and the J segment 5 bases; nucleotides outside the gene matches: 6.

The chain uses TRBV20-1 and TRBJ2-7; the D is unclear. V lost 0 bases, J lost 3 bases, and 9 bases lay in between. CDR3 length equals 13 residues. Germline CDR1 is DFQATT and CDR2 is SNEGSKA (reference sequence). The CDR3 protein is CSARDLSSYEQYF. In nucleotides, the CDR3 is TGCAGTGCTAGAGATCTCAGTAGCTACGAGCAGTACTTC.

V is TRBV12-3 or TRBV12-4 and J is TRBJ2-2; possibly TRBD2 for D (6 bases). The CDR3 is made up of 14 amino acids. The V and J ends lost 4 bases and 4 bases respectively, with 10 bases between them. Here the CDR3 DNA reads TGTGCCAGCAGTTCCCTGGGGGGCACCGGGGAGCTGTTTTTT. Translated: CASSSLGGTGELFF.

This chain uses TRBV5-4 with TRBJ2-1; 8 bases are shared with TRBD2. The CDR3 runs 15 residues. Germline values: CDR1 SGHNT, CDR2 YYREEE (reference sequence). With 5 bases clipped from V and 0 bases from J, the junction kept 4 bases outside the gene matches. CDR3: CASRMSGSSYNEQFF. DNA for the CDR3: TGTGCCAGCAGAATGAGCGGGAGCTCCTACAATGAGCAGTTCTTC.

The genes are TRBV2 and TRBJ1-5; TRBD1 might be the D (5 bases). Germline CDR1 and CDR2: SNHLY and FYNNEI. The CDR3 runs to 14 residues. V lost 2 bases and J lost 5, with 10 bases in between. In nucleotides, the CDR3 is TGTGCCAGCAGTGAATCCAGGGAGGATCAGCCCCAGCATTTT. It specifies CASSESREDQPQHF.